Listed below are T cell receptor beta chains from one sample, sequenced in a study of shared clonotypes between healthy human individuals. TCRdb's copy holds only in-frame clones and misses some; the assay was immunoSEQ multiplex PCR. The table lists fewer than 1.8 million clones, around 98.5% of them singletons. The sequenced material came from naive CD4+ T cells sorted from blood. The source is a man aged 25-45 years in good health. Both conserved end residues are part of each CDR3.

v_call,j_call,cdr3_aa
TRBV6-5,TRBJ1-2,CASSPYRGNYGYTF
TRBV5-4,TRBJ1-1,CASSLSVVTEAFF
TRBV27,TRBJ1-5,CASSLRPKRPGEGSNQPQHF
TRBV9,TRBJ2-3,CASSAGGHSTDTQYF
TRBV9,TRBJ2-1,CASSVEIGQGSYNEQFF
TRBV12-5,TRBJ2-1,CASGKGLAGNEQFF
TRBV7-6,TRBJ2-3,CASSPESAGAEDTQYF
TRBV2,TRBJ2-4,CASKPGGENIQYF
TRBV18,TRBJ1-4,CASSPPGNEKLFF
TRBV10-1,TRBJ2-5,CASSERASGSGTQYF
TRBV29-1,TRBJ1-1,CSVDTGRGDTEAFF
TRBV29-1,TRBJ1-2,CSVEGRGPYGYTF
TRBV29-1,TRBJ2-5,CSVKRIETQYF
TRBV19,TRBJ2-1,CATGEGYGQFF
TRBV25-1,TRBJ2-5,CASSAQAGETQYF
TRBV11-2,TRBJ2-1,CASSLLGTRGQFF
TRBV5-6,TRBJ2-3,CASSFIAGTGLPVTQYF
TRBV9,TRBJ1-2,CASSVGPDRREGYTF
TRBV11-3,TRBJ2-3,CASSPGTSGRGTQYF
TRBV7-9,TRBJ2-6,CASSSGANVLTF
TRBV6-1,TRBJ2-7,CASTHVASGRYEQYF
TRBV7-2,TRBJ2-5,CASSTSRRGQETQYF
TRBV5-4,TRBJ2-1,CASSFTAGSYNEQFF
TRBV18,TRBJ2-7,CASSPLPGGASRSSYEQYF
TRBV28,TRBJ2-7,CASSLNQVQQYF
TRBV29-1,TRBJ1-5,CSVQQGPGNQPQHF
TRBV13,TRBJ1-3,CASSHDRAGNTIYF
TRBV5-4,TRBJ2-3,CASSIRDTTDTQYF
TRBV9,TRBJ2-3,CASSVLDYGSTDTQYF
TRBV7-9,TRBJ2-3,CASSLETGSTDTQYF
TRBV14,TRBJ2-1,CASSQLDLNSYNEQFF
TRBV6-6,TRBJ1-4,CASRDPGTLVFF
TRBV29-1,TRBJ2-7,CSVLAGVDTYEQYF
TRBV27,TRBJ1-1,CASSKNRDTEAFF
TRBV19,TRBJ1-1,CASSPTGGGTEAFF